Presented here are 23 T cell receptor beta chains from one specimen sequenced in a study of low-dose radiotherapy and immunotherapy resistance in tumors. Primers used for first-strand cDNA, a TRAV- and TRBV-specific set, covered both alpha and beta chains. PCR amplification of the TCRs was performed with Phusion for 20 PCR cycles, and it relied on a constant-region primer together with a V-primer adapter. TCRdb reprocessed the reads via MiXCR and lists one record per CDR3 protein. Altogether roughly 95,000 distinct CDR3 sequences are present, around 20% being singletons, with the ten largest covering around 13%. Time point: after trial treatment. Treatment noted: LDRT plus nivolumab, ipilimumab, low-dose cyclophosphamide and aspirin (RACIN trial). The input for sequencing was PBMCs, taken after low-dose radiotherapy plus immunotherapy. The source of these receptors is a female donor with ovarian cancer.

This sequence joins TRBV9 and TRBJ2-7; no clear D. Per the germline V gene, CDR1 is SGDLS and CDR2 is YYNGEE. V lost 0 bases and J 7 bases, leaving 11 bases between the germline ends. The CDR3 runs to 13 residues. As DNA, the CDR3 is TGTGCCAGCAGCGTAGCCCTTACGGGTGAGCAGTACTTC. Protein: CASSVALTGEQYF.

This clonotype appeared many times. The chain links TRBV11-2 to TRBJ2-4; unclear D gene. CDR3 size: 15 residues. The V end was cut by 4 bases, the J end by 3 bases, with 13 bases between. CDR1 is SGHAT and CDR2 is FQNNGV in the germline V gene. CDR3 sequence: CASSSPTISKNIQYF. Here the CDR3 DNA reads TGTGCCAGCAGCTCCCCCACGATTAGCAAAAACATTCAGTACTTC.

This clonotype was detected many times. The chain couples TRBV7-9 to TRBJ2-2, with 11 positions matching TRBD2. Trimming removed 2 bases from V and 1 base from J; junction bases left unmatched: 12. This CDR3 comprises 20 residues. Germline values: CDR1 SEHNR, CDR2 FQNEAQ (reference sequence). CDR3 protein: CASSLSRGGLAVLNTGELFF. The CDR3 coding sequence is TGTGCCAGCAGCTTAAGTCGAGGGGGACTAGCGGTTTTGAACACCGGGGAGCTGTTTTTT.

V usage is TRBV5-6 and J usage is TRBJ1-1; D is unresolved. The CDR3 has 16 residues. The V end was cut by 4 bases, the J end by 0 bases, with 16 bases between. Per the germline V gene, CDR1 is SGHDT and CDR2 is YYEEEE. CDR3: CASSQFPGRMNTEAFF. The CDR3 DNA reads TGTGCCAGCAGCCAGTTTCCGGGCCGGATGAACACTGAAGCTTTCTTT. Supplemented by reference TRBV5-6 and TRBJ1-1, the full variable domain reads DAGVTQSPTHLIKTRGQQVTLRCSPKSGHDTVSWYQQALGQGPQFIFQYYEEEERQRGNFPDRFSGHQFPNYSSELNVNALLLGDSALYLCASSQFPGRMNTEAFFGQGTRLTVV.

The J gene is TRBJ2-5, the V gene TRBV4-2, with 11 bases lining up with TRBD2. The CDR3 is 16 amino acids. The junction had 5 bases not matched to a gene; V was cut back by 4 bases and J by 1 base. The V gene's germline CDR1 is LGHNA and CDR2 YNFKEQ. The CDR3 reads CASSRSGTSGQETQYF. The CDR3 region has the DNA TGTGCCAGCAGCCGGTCCGGGACTAGCGGCCAAGAGACCCAGTACTTC.

This clonotype has ten or more counts. The chain combines TRBV20-1 with TRBJ1-5; possibly TRBD1 for D (5 bases). The V gene lost 7 bases and the J gene lost 4 bases, with 14 bases spanning the gap. This CDR3 comprises 13 residues. CDR1 DFQATT and CDR2 SNEGSKA come from the germline V gene (reference sequence). This CDR3 reads CSVSGRANQPQHF. The CDR3 nucleotides read TGCAGTGTCTCGGGACGGGCTAATCAGCCCCAGCATTTT.

This clonotype was seen many times. The chain is built from TRBV19 and TRBJ1-1; possible D gene TRBD1, 6 bases. CDR1 is LNHDA and CDR2 is SQIVND in the germline V gene (reference sequence). V was trimmed by 7 bases and J by 0 bases, leaving 18 bases between them. This CDR3 comprises 16 residues. CDR3 nucleotides: TGTGCCAGTACGAGGTCGAGGGGGGGAATGAACACTGAAGCTTTCTTT. It specifies CASTRSRGGMNTEAFF.

In its sample, this clonotype was seen many times. The V and J genes are TRBV5-1 and TRBJ2-7; D is uncertain. CDR1 and CDR2 from the germline V gene are SGHRS and YFSETQ. The CDR3 loop spans 13 amino acids. Trimming took 0 bases from V and 2 from J, leaving 6 bases between them. CDR3 loop: CASSLDTTYEQYF. The CDR3 DNA reads TGCGCCAGCAGCTTGGACACGACCTACGAGCAGTACTTC.

Notes on this clonotype: Since a much larger clone is just one base distant, this may be a read error. The chain uses TRBV3-1 and TRBJ2-2; the D gene is possibly TRBD2 (5 bases). The CDR3 is 15 residues long. Germline assignment: CDR1 LGHDT and CDR2 YNNKEL (reference sequence). CDR3: CASSQLGRDTGELIF. The CDR3 DNA is TGTGCCAGCAGCCAACTTGGGCGCGACACCGGGGAGCTGATTTTT.

This clonotype was found many times. The CDR3 spells CASSLEVRGEQYF. The CDR3 DNA is TGTGCCAGCAGTCTTGAGGTGAGGGGAGAGCAGTACTTC. The chain employs TRBV12-3 or TRBV12-4 and TRBJ2-7, with D perhaps matching TRBD1 or TRBD2 (5 bases each). The length of the CDR3 is 13 residues. V lost 5 bases and J 7 bases, leaving 15 bases between the germline ends.

Points on this clonotype: A read error likely explains this, since a far larger clone differs by one base. Written as DNA, the CDR3 is TGTGCCACCAGCAGGCCGGTGACTAGCTCCTACAATGAGCAGTACTTC. Its translation is CATSRPVTSSYNEQYF. The rearrangement links TRBV15 to TRBJ2-7, with 7 bases matching TRBD2. Germline V CDR1 and CDR2: LNHNV, YYDKDF (reference sequence). The J segment lost 7 bases and the V segment lost 3 bases, leaving 15 bases of the junction unmatched. This CDR3 spans 16 amino acids. Together with reference TRBV15 and TRBJ2-7, the CDR3 gives the full variable domain: DAMVIQNPRYQVTQFGKPVTLSCSQTLNHNVMYWYQQKSSQAPKLLFHYYDKDFNNEADTPDNFQSRRPNTSFCFLDIRSPGLGDTAMYLCATSRPVTSSYNEQYFGPGTRLTVT.

This clonotype was counted at least ten times. The rearrangement links TRBV10-3 to TRBJ2-7; perhaps D is TRBD1 or TRBD2 (5 bases each). Trimming cost V 2 bases and J 6 bases, with 17 bases left between them. Looked up from germline, CDR1 is ENHRY and CDR2 is SYGVKD. The CDR3 contains 15 residues. CDR3: CAISEPRVRVGEQYF. CDR3 sequence (DNA): TGTGCCATCAGTGAGCCGAGGGTCAGGGTCGGCGAGCAGTACTTC.

A word on this clonotype: This sequence may be a read error, since a much larger clone differs from it by one base. V usage is TRBV7-9 and J usage is TRBJ2-1, with a weak D call TRBD1 (6 bases). This CDR3 contains 13 residues. Deletions cut 3 bases from V and 10 bases from J, with 13 bases between. Looked up from germline, CDR1 is SEHNR and CDR2 is FQNEAQ (reference sequence). The CDR3 nucleotides read TGTGCCAGCAGCTTTTCAGGGGACCACGAGCAGTTCTTC. Encoded protein: CASSFSGDHEQFF.

This clonotype has ten or more counts. The chain combines TRBV7-6 with TRBJ2-7; 7 bases fit TRBD1. Per germline, CDR1 SGHVS and CDR2 FNYEAQ. The CDR3 totals 14 residues. The V gene end was trimmed by 5 bases and the J gene end by 3 bases; junction bases not matched to a gene: 7. CDR3 region: CASSPDREHYEQYF. CDR3 nucleotide sequence: TGTGCCAGCAGCCCAGACAGGGAACACTACGAGCAGTACTTC.

In this sample, this clonotype turned up many times. The gene calls are TRBV20-1 and TRBJ2-4; the D gene is possibly TRBD2 (7 bases). V was trimmed by 7 bases and J by 5 bases, leaving 15 bases between them. The CDR3 has 13 amino acids. Germline CDR1 reads DFQATT; CDR2 reads SNEGSKA (reference sequence). The CDR3 DNA reads TGCAGTGTCCTGAGGGGGGGGCAAAACATTCAGTACTTC. This encodes CSVLRGGQNIQYF.

With regard to this clonotype: A much bigger clone sits one base away, suggesting this may be a read error. This sequence joins TRBV5-1 and TRBJ2-5; no clear D. This CDR3 spans 11 amino acids. Trimming removed 2 bases at V and 5 bases at J, with 4 bases between. Per germline, CDR1 SGHRS and CDR2 YFSETQ. The CDR3 DNA reads as TGCGCCAGCAGCTTCGTGGAGACCCAGTACTTC. Its translation is CASSFVETQYF.

This clonotype showed up many times. The chain combines TRBV9 with TRBJ2-1, with D uncertain. Germline-derived CDR1 and CDR2 are SGDLS and YYNGEE. Trimming cost V 0 bases and J 0 bases, with 10 bases left between them. CDR3 length equals 16 residues. CDR3 sequence reads: CASSVGSARSYNEQFF. As DNA, the CDR3 is TGTGCCAGCAGCGTAGGTTCAGCGCGCTCCTACAATGAGCAGTTCTTC.

The chain is built from TRBV28 and TRBJ2-3, with TRBD2 matching over 8 bases. This CDR3 region has 18 residues. V was clipped by 5 bases and J by 0 bases; unmatched bases: 13. Germline loops: CDR1 MDHEN, CDR2 SYDVKM. The CDR3 sequence: CASSPYSGGLTSTDTQYF. DNA of the CDR3: TGTGCCAGCAGTCCCTATTCGGGGGGGCTCACTAGCACAGATACGCAGTATTTT.

Remarks on this clonotype: Because the CDR3's place on the DNA is in doubt, the DNA is left out and the CDR3 is given as listed by TCRdb. The chain joins TRBV12-3 or TRBV12-4 to TRBJ2-3; TRBD1 is the table's D call and was not checked against the DNA. 23 amino acids form the CDR3, both terminal residues included. The CDR3 sequence is CASSSVNEQFFGPGVVGPDTQYF.

Ten or more counts support this clonotype. The V gene is TRBV2, the J gene TRBJ2-3; 9 nucleotides agree with TRBD2. Germline-derived CDR1 and CDR2 are SNHLY and FYNNEI. The J segment lost 6 bases and the V segment lost 6 bases, leaving 7 bases of the junction unmatched. CDR3 length equals 14 residues. CDR3 sequence (DNA): TGTGCCAGCAGCTCTAGCGGGGCATGGGATACGCAGTATTTT. Amino acids: CASSSSGAWDTQYF.

This clonotype was counted many times. J is TRBJ2-3 and V is TRBV14, with D unresolved. This CDR3 comprises 15 residues. The germline V and J ends were trimmed by 0 bases and 2 bases, with 9 bases remaining between them. Germline CDR1 is SGHDN and CDR2 is FVKESK. CDR3 sequence reads: CASSQEGRPTDTQYF. The CDR3 bases are TGTGCCAGCAGCCAAGAGGGCAGGCCCACAGATACGCAGTATTTT.

The chain recombines TRBV10-3 with TRBJ2-1, with 10 bases aligning to TRBD2. The J segment lost 8 bases and the V segment lost 7 bases, leaving 8 bases of the junction unmatched. The CDR3 loop spans 14 amino acids. CDR1 is ENHRY, CDR2 SYGVKD, per germline. CDR3 DNA sequence: TGTGCCATCACCAGAGCGGGGGGGCGGGATGAGCAGTTCTTC. As protein: CAITRAGGRDEQFF.

This clonotype was observed at least ten times. The V call is TRBV9, the J call TRBJ2-1, with 7 bases that match TRBD2. The germline V gene has CDR1 SGDLS and CDR2 YYNGEE. CDR3 length: 14 amino acids. V shed 3 bases, J shed 10 bases, and the junction held 10 bases outside the gene matches. The CDR3 here is CASSESGMDWEQFF. For the CDR3, the DNA is TGTGCCAGCAGCGAAAGCGGGATGGACTGGGAGCAGTTCTTC.